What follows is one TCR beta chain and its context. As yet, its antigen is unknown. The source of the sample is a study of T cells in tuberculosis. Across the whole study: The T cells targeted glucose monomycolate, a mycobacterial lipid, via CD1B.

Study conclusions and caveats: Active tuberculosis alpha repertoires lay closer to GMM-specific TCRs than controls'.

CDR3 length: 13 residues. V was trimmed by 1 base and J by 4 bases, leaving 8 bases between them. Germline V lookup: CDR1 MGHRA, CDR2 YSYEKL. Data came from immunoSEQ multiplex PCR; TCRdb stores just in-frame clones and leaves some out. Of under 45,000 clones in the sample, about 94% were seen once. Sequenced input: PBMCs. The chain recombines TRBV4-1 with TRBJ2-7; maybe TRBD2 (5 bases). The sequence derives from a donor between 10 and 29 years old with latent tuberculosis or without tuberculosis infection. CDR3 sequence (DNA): TGCGCCAGCAGCCAAGCTGCGGGTTACGAGCAGTACTTC. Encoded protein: CASSQAAGYEQYF.